The clone carrying this TCR beta chain was observed once. Here immunoSEQ multiplex PCR was the method, and the copy in TCRdb shows in-frame clones only, minus some. The data hold 76,000 or so clones, with 91% observed a single time. V lost 4 bases and J lost 4; bases outside the gene matches: 11. Germline V gene lookup returns CDR1 SGHDT and CDR2 YYEEEE. The CDR3 runs to 18 residues. This sample is drawn from a study of technical replicates of blood from a handful of donors. The sequence was collected from a human donor in good health. The sequenced sample was T cells isolated from PBMCs. The V call is TRBV5-6, the J call TRBJ1-4; 12 bases agree with TRBD1. For the CDR3, the DNA is TGTGCCAGCAGCGGGGCCTGGGACAGGGGGCCTGGTAATGAAAAACTGTTTTTT. Encoded protein: CASSGAWDRGPGNEKLFF.